This T cell receptor (beta chain) was sequenced during a study of blood T cell repertoires in COVID-19. Study information: The study drew acute and convalescent COVID-19 samples from the United States, Italy and Spain. Sources were T cells, B-cell-depleted T cells, or PBMCs; the material itself was cDNA or gDNA.

This CDR3 contains 13 residues. V lost 6 bases and J lost 3, with 9 bases in between. This clone was recorded only once. Source study methods: Reference gene primer amplification gave nucleated cell count estimates. The repertoire was sequenced with immunoSEQ multiplex PCR; TCRdb's copy has only in-frame clones and lacks some. That table supplies the V and J calls and clone size; D and trimming were determined from the DNA. Of about 91,000 clones in the sample, 76% were seen once. This chain joins TRBV12-3 or TRBV12-4 and TRBJ2-1; D is perhaps TRBD2 (5 bases). Sequencing was carried out using peripheral blood. The receptor was isolated from a man between 65 and 85 years old with acute or convalescent COVID-19. DNA for the CDR3: TGTGCCAGCAGCTCCGGACTCTACAATGAGCAGTTCTTC. Translated, it gives CASSSGLYNEQFF.